Listed below are T cell receptor beta chains from one sample, sequenced in a study of glioma-infiltrating T cells after dendritic cell vaccination. Sequencing was performed with immunoSEQ multiplex PCR; in TCRdb, only in-frame clones are kept and a portion is missing. The repertoire holds approximately 82,000 clones, with 70% to 90% as singletons. The material was blood, obtained before dendritic cell vaccination. These receptors were collected from a human donor with glioblastoma. CDR3s include the opening cysteine and the closing phenylalanine or tryptophan. D genes are given only for firm matches. Clone size is not always given. Where it is, it says once, few, many or a class for expanded clones.

clone_size,d_call,j_call,v_call,cdr3_nt,cdr3_aa
NA,TRBD2,TRBJ2-1,TRBV5-8,TGTGCCAGCAGGACTACTAGCGGGAGGGTGAATGAGCAGTTCTTC,CASRTTSGRVNEQFF
once,NA,TRBJ1-1,TRBV5-4,TGTGCCAGCAGCTTGGCTGGGGGCGCTGAAGCTTTCTTT,CASSLAGGAEAFF
NA,TRBD2,TRBJ2-1,TRBV5-4,TGTGCCAGCAGCTCCCCGGGACTAGCGGGGGGGCGCGACGATGAGCAGTTCTTC,CASSSPGLAGGRDDEQFF
NA,TRBD2,TRBJ2-3,TRBV7-9,TGTGCCAGCAGCCGGACTAGCGGGGGGGCAGATACGCAGTATTTT,CASSRTSGGADTQYF
NA,NA,TRBJ1-5,TRBV30,TGTGCCTGTGAAGGGGAAAGCAATCAGCCCCAGCATTTT,CACEGESNQPQHF
NA,TRBD2,TRBJ2-5,TRBV11-3,TGTGCCAGCAACCGGGGACTAGCGGGAGGCACCTACCAAGAGACCCAGTACTTC,CASNRGLAGGTYQETQYF
NA,TRBD1,TRBJ1-5,TRBV18,TGTGCCAGCTCACGCCTCGGGACAGGAGGTGGCAATCAGCCCCAGCATTTT,CASSRLGTGGGNQPQHF
NA,TRBD2,TRBJ2-7,TRBV5-4,TGTGCCAGCAGCTCCTTTTCGGGAGGGAGGTACGAGCAGTACTTC,CASSSFSGGRYEQYF
NA,TRBD1,TRBJ1-1,TRBV11-2,TGTGCCAGCAGACCGGGACAGGTGAACACTGAAGCTTTCTTT,CASRPGQVNTEAFF
NA,TRBD2,TRBJ2-3,TRBV5-4,TGTGCCAGCAGCAACCTAGGCGGGACTAGCGACGATACGCAGTATTTT,CASSNLGGTSDDTQYF
NA,TRBD1,TRBJ2-2,TRBV5-1,TGCGCCAGCAGCTGGGACAGGGTGAACACCGGGGAGCTGTTTTTT,CASSWDRVNTGELFF
NA,TRBD1,TRBJ1-4,TRBV7-9,TGTGCCAGCAGCTTGGGGGCAGGGGGGCTAATCCTGTTTTTT,CASSLGAGGLILFF
once,NA,TRBJ1-5,TRBV10-3,TGTGCCATCAGTGAGTCAGGGGCTGAGCCCCAGCATTTT,CAISESGAEPQHF
NA,TRBD2,TRBJ2-5,TRBV6-6,TGTGCCAGCAGATCCGGACTAGTAGAGACCCAGTACTTC,CASRSGLVETQYF
NA,NA,TRBJ1-1,TRBV5-1,TGCGCCAGCAGAATGGTCCAGGAAGAGAACACTGAAGCTTTCTTT,CASRMVQEENTEAFF
NA,NA,TRBJ2-1,TRBV12-5,TGTGCTAGTGGTCCAGGGATCTATGAGCAGTTCTTC,CASGPGIYEQFF
NA,TRBD2,TRBJ2-3,TRBV5-1,TGCGCCAGCAGCTTGCCGGGAGGAAACACAGATACGCAGTATTTT,CASSLPGGNTDTQYF
NA,NA,TRBJ1-5,TRBV4-1,TGCGCCAGCAGCCCGGGTTTGAGCAATCAGCCCCAGCATTTT,CASSPGLSNQPQHF
NA,TRBD1,TRBJ2-7,TRBV18,TGTGCCAGCTCACCACCGGGCGGGGTCAGGGGGCGCGAGCAGTACTTC,CASSPPGGVRGREQYF
NA,TRBD2,TRBJ2-3,TRBV2,TGTGCCAGCCAGTGGGGGGGACTCCCGCCAGATACGCAGTATTTT,CASQWGGLPPDTQYF
NA,NA,TRBJ2-7,TRBV6-5,TGTGCCAGCAGTTACTCGTACAGGCCCCACGAGCAGTACTTC,CASSYSYRPHEQYF
NA,NA,TRBJ1-2,TRBV2,TGTGCCAGCAGTGGGGCAGGGCAAGGCTACACCTTC,CASSGAGQGYTF
once,TRBD2,TRBJ2-3,TRBV7-2,TGTGCCAGCAGCTTAGTATGGGCGCGGGGGGGTCGTTTAGATACGCAGTATTTT,CASSLVWARGGRLDTQYF
NA,NA,TRBJ2-3,TRBV2,TGTGCCAGCAGTGAAGCCAATACGCAGTATTTT,CASSEANTQYF
NA,NA,TRBJ1-1,TRBV6-5,TGTGCCAGTTCTCGGGGGGAAGTGGGTAGTACTGAAGCTTTCTTT,CASSRGEVGSTEAFF
NA,NA,TRBJ2-2,TRBV14,TGTGCCAGCAGCCAAGTAGGGGGGGCGAACACCGGGGAGCTGTTTTTT,CASSQVGGANTGELFF
once,TRBD1,TRBJ1-1,TRBV7-3,TGTGCCAGCAGCTCCGGGACAGGGATCACTGAAGCTTTCTTT,CASSSGTGITEAFF
NA,NA,TRBJ2-7,TRBV15,TGTGCCACCAGCAGAGGGAGGGGGCTCTACGAGCAGTACTTC,CATSRGRGLYEQYF
NA,NA,TRBJ2-3,TRBV21-1,TGTGCCAGCAGCAAAAGGCGGACTAGCGGCACAGATACGCAGTATTTT,CASSKRRTSGTDTQYF
NA,TRBD1,TRBJ1-5,TRBV2,TGTGCCAGTGGACAGGTCAATCAGCCCCAGCATTTT,CASGQVNQPQHF
NA,NA,TRBJ1-2,TRBV2,TGTGCCAGCAGAGGGACTGAGGGCCTTGGCTACACCTTC,CASRGTEGLGYTF
NA,TRBD2,TRBJ2-3,TRBV28,TGTGCCAGCAGTTCCCTCATGGCGGGAGGGCCAGATACGCAGTATTTT,CASSSLMAGGPDTQYF